This T cell receptor beta chain was sequenced for a study of cytomegalovirus exposure and HLA in healthy donors. Findings and caveats of the study: A further, later analysis showed that HLA-associated TCR beta chains (compared with equally common others) were more clonally expanded.

Use of 60 Vbeta and 13 Jbeta primers characterized the PCR. TCRdb keeps only in-frame clones here, not all; method: immunoSEQ multiplex PCR. The sample has around 120,000 clones, around 70% seen once; the top ten hold approximately 2.9%. Germline assignment: CDR1 SGHVS and CDR2 FNYEAQ. Trimming cost V 5 bases and J 1 base; bases outside gene matches: 12. There are 18 residues in the CDR3. Healthy bone marrow donors formed the donor group. Turning to this clone: Its antigen remains unknown.

The gene calls are TRBV7-6 and TRBJ2-5; 11 nucleotides align to TRBD2. The receptor's source is a human donor in good health. Sequencing was carried out using PBMCs. The CDR3 region has the DNA TGTGCCAGCAGCCTATTAAAGCAGCTAGCGGGGGGCCAAGAGACCCAGTACTTC. It codes for CASSLLKQLAGGQETQYF.